This is a list of T cell receptor beta chains from one sample in a study of monozygotic twins with inflammatory bowel disease. TCRdb reprocessed the 5' RACE reads, with one entry per CDR3 protein and no DNA. In all, the sample yields around 380,000 distinct CDR3 sequences. The sample consisted of blood. These TCRs come from a human donor with ulcerative colitis or Crohn's disease, or a healthy co-twin of an affected twin (not recorded which). Both conserved end residues are part of each CDR3. The order of the fields is V gene, clone size, J gene, CDR3 protein. For some rows the clone size is stated as once, few or many, or as a class when expanded; others skip it.

>TRBV20-1|-|TRBJ2-7
CSARDLRTGPYEQYF
>TRBV6-1|-|TRBJ2-7
CASSALPTGASYEQYF
>TRBV28|-|TRBJ2-6
CASRGHFSGANVLTF
>TRBV7-9|-|TRBJ2-5
CASSSTDRRETQYF
>TRBV19|-|TRBJ2-5
CASSEALAGRETQYF
>TRBV29-1|-|TRBJ2-2
CSVLGHLTGELFF
>TRBV6-4|-|TRBJ2-1
CASSVHPYNEQFF
>TRBV19|-|TRBJ2-6
CASRGTIGSGANVLTF
>TRBV12-3/TRBV12-4|-|TRBJ2-3
CASSPMTSGEGADTQYF
>TRBV29-1|-|TRBJ2-2
CSVEAPVGRRSAGELFF
>TRBV14|-|TRBJ1-1
CATRAGGNTEAFF
>TRBV28|-|TRBJ2-3
CASSLGVWGVTRGTDTQYF
>TRBV7-2|-|TRBJ2-2
CASRIRDRDIFTGELFF
>TRBV12-3/TRBV12-4|-|TRBJ2-3
CASSSTSGSLDTQYF
>TRBV9|-|TRBJ2-7
CASSVAGQDNYEQYF
>TRBV7-6|-|TRBJ1-5
CASSSRPGTDLGAPQHF
>TRBV15|-|TRBJ2-1
CATSRERDSEQFF
>TRBV4-1|-|TRBJ2-4
CASSQGLLAKNIQYF
>TRBV18|-|TRBJ1-1
CASSQGGRNLYTEAFF
>TRBV3-1|-|TRBJ1-2
CASSRAAGSNYGYTF
>TRBV9|-|TRBJ2-3
CASSVGRGARDTQYF
>TRBV20-1|-|TRBJ1-4
CSASPRGLHEKLFF
>TRBV5-6|-|TRBJ1-2
CASSLEGRTYGYTF
>TRBV6-1|-|TRBJ1-1
CASSEAPRTGMNTEAFF
>TRBV10-3|-|TRBJ2-7
CAISGTGSGYYF
>TRBV29-1|-|TRBJ2-4
CSVETGEAGVKYIQYF
>TRBV6-1|-|TRBJ2-7
CASTNGRDGAYEQYF
>TRBV3-1|-|TRBJ1-3
CASSQDLGLATIYF
>TRBV15|-|TRBJ1-1
CATSRDLSNTEAFF
>TRBV18|-|TRBJ2-1
CASKRQNNEQFF
>TRBV5-6|-|TRBJ2-5
CASSFGNQETQYF
>TRBV6-2/TRBV6-3|-|TRBJ2-1
CASSYSATSVRYNEQFF
>TRBV5-1|-|TRBJ1-2
CASSLDDLYGYTF
>TRBV11-2|-|TRBJ1-4
CASSAMTGRNEKLFF
>TRBV5-8|-|TRBJ2-7
CASSFGQGASYEQYF
>TRBV20-1|-|TRBJ2-2
CSARDKRGAGELFF
>TRBV27|-|TRBJ2-7
CASRLAGGDPSYEQYF
>TRBV5-6|-|TRBJ2-2
CASSLYYRNTGELFF
>TRBV5-6|-|TRBJ2-1
CASSPAGVNEQFF
>TRBV6-2/TRBV6-3|-|TRBJ1-2
CASSYGGSGYTF
>TRBV5-1|-|TRBJ1-4
CASQEGTLDEKLFF
>TRBV6-2/TRBV6-3|-|TRBJ2-1
CASSYSRLAGSNNEQFF
>TRBV13|-|TRBJ2-5
CASSLRLEGTQYF
>TRBV18|-|TRBJ2-1
CASSPPSDNEQFF
>TRBV7-2|-|TRBJ2-1
CASSSQGGLAGGPHF
>TRBV20-1|-|TRBJ1-2
CSATPSGQYGYTF
>TRBV27|medium-sized|TRBJ2-5
CASSDQETQYF
>TRBV9|-|TRBJ2-1
CASRGRVVGEQFF
>TRBV5-1|-|TRBJ1-3
CASSLVGPGNTIYF
>TRBV29-1|-|TRBJ1-1
CSVVPRTPEAFF
>TRBV21-1|-|TRBJ2-3
CASSTTGVCGTDTQYF
>TRBV30|-|TRBJ1-5
CAWRSSGNQPQHF
>TRBV4-1|-|TRBJ2-7
CASSPRTAYEQYF
>TRBV3-1|-|TRBJ2-3
CASTSGAGGKGEDTQYF
>TRBV15|-|TRBJ1-1
CATSRGGQGYTEAFF
>TRBV6-5|-|TRBJ2-2
CASSYGLTENTGELFF
>TRBV27|-|TRBJ1-5
CASRGFGNQPQHF
>TRBV20-1|-|TRBJ1-2
CSAPRQGGAYGYTF
>TRBV5-1|-|TRBJ2-7
CASSLVQGANIHEQYF
>TRBV7-9|-|TRBJ1-4
CASSVGDSHHVTEKLFF